This TCR beta chain stems from a study of T cells in Graves' hyperthyroidism and ophthalmopathy. RNA transcripts yielded amplified TCR beta CDR3 regions. The HTBI set primed first-round TCR CDR3 RT-PCR. TCRdb fed the multiplex PCR reads into MiXCR, producing one record per CDR3 protein. The profile shows about 410,000 distinct CDR3 sequences, about 14% of them singletons. The V gene's germline CDR1 is SGHTA and CDR2 FQGNSA. V was pared by 0 bases and J by 5 bases, with 10 bases between. The CDR3 is made up of 14 amino acids. The sequencing sample was made of blood. The J gene is TRBJ2-5, the V gene TRBV7-2; D tentatively reads TRBD1 or TRBD2 (5 bases each). This TCR derives from a young man with Graves' ophthalmopathy. CDR3 DNA: TGTGCCAGCAGCTTAGCGGGGGAGAGGGAGACCCAGTACTTC. Residues: CASSLAGERETQYF.